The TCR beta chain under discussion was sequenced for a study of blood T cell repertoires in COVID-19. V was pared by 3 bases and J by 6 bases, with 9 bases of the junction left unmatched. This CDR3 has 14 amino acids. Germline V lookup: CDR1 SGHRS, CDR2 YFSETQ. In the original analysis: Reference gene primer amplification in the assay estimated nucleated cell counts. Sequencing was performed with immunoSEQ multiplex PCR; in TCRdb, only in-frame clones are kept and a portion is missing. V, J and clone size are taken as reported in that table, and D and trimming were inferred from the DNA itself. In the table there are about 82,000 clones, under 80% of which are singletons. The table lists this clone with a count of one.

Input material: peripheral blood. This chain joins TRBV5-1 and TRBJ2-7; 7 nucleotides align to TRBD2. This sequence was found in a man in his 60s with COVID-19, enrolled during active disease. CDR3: CASSSGGTGGEQYF. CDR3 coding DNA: TGCGCCAGCAGCTCCGGGGGGACTGGGGGCGAGCAGTACTTC.